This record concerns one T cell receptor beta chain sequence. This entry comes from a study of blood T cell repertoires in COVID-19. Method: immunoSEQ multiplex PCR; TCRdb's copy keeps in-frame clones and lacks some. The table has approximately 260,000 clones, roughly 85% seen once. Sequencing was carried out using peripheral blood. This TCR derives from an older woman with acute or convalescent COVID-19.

The CDR3 nucleotides are TGCGCCAGCAGCTACTACTACGGACAGGGGGCTGGCTACACCTTC. It is translated as CASSYYYGQGAGYTF. This chain joins TRBV5-1 and TRBJ1-2; 11 nucleotides agree with TRBD1. From germline, CDR1 is SGHRS and CDR2 YFSETQ. J lost 7 bases, V lost 3 bases, and 8 bases had no gene match. The CDR3 runs to 15 residues. The full variable domain, completed using reference TRBV5-1 and TRBJ1-2, is KAGVTQTPRYLIKTRGQQVTLSCSPISGHRSVSWYQQTPGQGLQFLFEYFSETQRNKGNFPGRFSGRQFSNSRSEMNVSTLELGDSALYLCASSYYYGQGAGYTFGSGTRLTVV.